Listed below are T cell receptor beta chains from one sample, sequenced in a study of shared clonotypes between healthy human individuals. TCRdb's table, derived via immunoSEQ multiplex PCR, lists solely in-frame clones and lacks some. Here the sample spans 2 million to 2.5 million clones, around 90% being singletons. Sequenced sample: naive CD4+ T cells from PBMCs. The receptors originated from a man younger than 30 in good health. Some clones in this sample may be carry-over from other donors' samples. The CDR3 runs from the conserved cysteine through the conserved F or W. D genes are given only for firm matches. The size entry is marked missing in some rows and otherwise reads once, few, many or a size class.

v_call: TRBV10-3
d_call: TRBD2
clone_size: -
j_call: TRBJ2-3
cdr3_aa: CAIRDSGAADTQYF
cdr3_nt: TGTGCCATCAGGGATAGCGGGGCGGCCGATACGCAGTATTTT

v_call: TRBV18
d_call: TRBD1
clone_size: -
j_call: TRBJ1-2
cdr3_aa: CASSLAWDRVDGYTF
cdr3_nt: TGTGCCAGCTCACTCGCTTGGGACAGGGTCGATGGCTACACCTTC

v_call: TRBV6-5
d_call: -
clone_size: once
j_call: TRBJ1-3
cdr3_aa: CASSPAFTGNTIYF
cdr3_nt: TGTGCCAGCAGCCCAGCCTTTACTGGAAACACCATATATTTT

v_call: TRBV27
d_call: TRBD1
clone_size: -
j_call: TRBJ2-7
cdr3_aa: CASSLRGQGEREQYF
cdr3_nt: TGTGCCAGCAGTCTCAGAGGACAGGGGGAACGGGAGCAGTACTTC

v_call: TRBV5-4
d_call: TRBD1
clone_size: -
j_call: TRBJ2-7
cdr3_aa: CASRSGTGPYEQYF
cdr3_nt: TGTGCCAGCAGGTCCGGGACAGGGCCCTACGAGCAGTACTTC

v_call: TRBV5-1
d_call: TRBD2
clone_size: -
j_call: TRBJ2-3
cdr3_aa: CASSWTSGRHSDTQYF
cdr3_nt: TGCGCCAGCAGCTGGACTAGCGGGAGGCACTCCGATACGCAGTATTTT

v_call: TRBV30
d_call: -
clone_size: -
j_call: TRBJ2-7
cdr3_aa: CAWTPPPLSYEQYF
cdr3_nt: TGTGCCTGGACCCCTCCCCCCCTGAGCTACGAGCAGTACTTC

v_call: TRBV7-9
d_call: TRBD1
clone_size: once
j_call: TRBJ2-5
cdr3_aa: CASSLPSGTAEETQYF
cdr3_nt: TGTGCCAGCAGCTTACCCTCCGGGACAGCAGAAGAGACCCAGTACTTC

v_call: TRBV5-6
d_call: TRBD1
clone_size: -
j_call: TRBJ1-2
cdr3_aa: CASSSDRDYGYTF
cdr3_nt: TGTGCCAGCAGCTCTGACAGGGACTATGGCTACACCTTC

v_call: TRBV5-1
d_call: -
clone_size: -
j_call: TRBJ2-5
cdr3_aa: CASSFEGVGETQYF
cdr3_nt: TGCGCCAGCAGCTTCGAAGGGGTAGGGGAGACCCAGTACTTC

v_call: TRBV11-2
d_call: TRBD2
clone_size: -
j_call: TRBJ2-1
cdr3_aa: CASTSLAGAYNEQFF
cdr3_nt: TGTGCCAGCACCTCCCTAGCGGGAGCTTACAATGAGCAGTTCTTC

v_call: TRBV7-9
d_call: -
clone_size: once
j_call: TRBJ1-2
cdr3_aa: CASSLGSRDYNGYTF
cdr3_nt: TGTGCCAGCAGCTTAGGGTCGAGGGATTATAATGGCTACACCTTC

v_call: TRBV28
d_call: TRBD1
clone_size: -
j_call: TRBJ2-4
cdr3_aa: CASSPQGQGFNIQYF
cdr3_nt: TGTGCCAGCAGCCCGCAGGGACAGGGGTTTAACATTCAGTACTTC

v_call: TRBV5-1
d_call: -
clone_size: -
j_call: TRBJ2-1
cdr3_aa: CASSLVYREQDEQFF
cdr3_nt: TGCGCCAGCAGCTTGGTTTACAGGGAACAAGATGAGCAGTTCTTC

v_call: TRBV6-6
d_call: -
clone_size: once
j_call: TRBJ1-5
cdr3_aa: CASSYSPLGQPQHF
cdr3_nt: TGTGCCAGCAGTTACAGTCCACTCGGGCAGCCCCAGCATTTT

v_call: TRBV25-1
d_call: TRBD2
clone_size: -
j_call: TRBJ2-4
cdr3_aa: CASSSWTSGRVAKNIQYF
cdr3_nt: TGTGCCAGCAGTTCGTGGACTAGCGGGAGGGTTGCCAAAAACATTCAGTACTTC

v_call: TRBV14
d_call: TRBD1
clone_size: -
j_call: TRBJ2-5
cdr3_aa: CASSPPGQGRAQYF
cdr3_nt: TGTGCCAGCAGCCCCCCGGGACAGGGGAGGGCCCAGTACTTC

v_call: TRBV5-5
d_call: -
clone_size: -
j_call: TRBJ2-7
cdr3_aa: CASSPGHLYEQYF
cdr3_nt: TGTGCCAGCAGCCCGGGACACCTCTACGAGCAGTACTTC